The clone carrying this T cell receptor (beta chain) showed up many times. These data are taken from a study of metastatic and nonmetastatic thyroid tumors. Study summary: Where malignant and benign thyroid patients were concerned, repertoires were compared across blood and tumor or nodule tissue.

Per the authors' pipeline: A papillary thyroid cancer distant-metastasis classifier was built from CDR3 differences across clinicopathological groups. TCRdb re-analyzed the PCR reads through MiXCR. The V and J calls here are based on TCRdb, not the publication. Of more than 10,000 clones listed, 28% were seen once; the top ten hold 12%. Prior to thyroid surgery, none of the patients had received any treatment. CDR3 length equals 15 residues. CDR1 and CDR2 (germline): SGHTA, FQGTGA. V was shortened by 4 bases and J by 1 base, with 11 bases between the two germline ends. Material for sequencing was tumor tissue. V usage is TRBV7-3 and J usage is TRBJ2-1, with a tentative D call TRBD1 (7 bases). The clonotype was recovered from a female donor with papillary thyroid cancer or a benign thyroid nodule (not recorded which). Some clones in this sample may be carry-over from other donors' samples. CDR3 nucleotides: TGTGCCAGCAGCTCAGGGGGGAAGTCCTACAATGAGCAGTTCTTC. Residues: CASSSGGKSYNEQFF.